The 32 T cell receptor beta chains in this list originate from one sample, sequenced in a study of shared clonotypes between healthy human individuals. Sequenced by immunoSEQ multiplex PCR; TCRdb stores in-frame clones only, minus some. The table has more than 2 million clones, roughly 94% seen once. CD8 cells regarded as naive lacked CD45RO, were positively chosen for CCR7, and omitted terminally differentiated effector memory CD45RA+ cells. Sequencing input: naive CD8+ T cells sorted from blood. The receptors stem from a man between 18 and 35 years old in good health.

V is TRBV11-2 and J is TRBJ1-4; tentative D call: TRBD1 (5 bases). V was shortened by 5 bases and J by 0 bases, with 10 bases between the two germline ends. The CDR3 covers 15 residues. Germline V gene sequence: CDR1 SGHAT, CDR2 FQNNGV. In DNA form, the CDR3 reads TGTGCCAGCAGCCTCTTGACAGCAACTAATGAAAAACTGTTTTTT. As protein: CASSLLTATNEKLFF.

V is TRBV6-1 and J is TRBJ1-6; maybe TRBD1 (6 bases). Germline V CDR1 and CDR2: MNHNS, SASEGT. Trimming removed 7 bases from V and 7 bases from J, with 17 bases in between. The CDR3 loop spans 15 amino acids. This chain's CDR3 is CASTVGGDGNSPLHF. The CDR3 DNA reads TGTGCCAGCACTGTAGGGGGAGATGGGAATTCACCCCTCCACTTT.

V is TRBV27 and J is TRBJ2-1; 7 bases are a match to TRBD1. CDR1 and CDR2 (germline): MNHEY, SMNVEV (reference sequence). The CDR3 is 15 amino acids. V was clipped by 2 bases and J by 9 bases; unmatched bases: 10. The CDR3, as DNA: TGTGCCAGCAGTTTAGGGGGACAGTTACGTACTGAGCAGTTCTTC. It is translated as CASSLGGQLRTEQFF.

This rearrangement joins TRBV5-1 to TRBJ2-7, with 9 bases fitting TRBD1. The germline CDR1 and CDR2 sequences are SGHRS and YFSETQ. The V and J ends lost 3 bases and 3 bases, in that order; junction bases with no gene match: 1. This CDR3 region has 13 residues. CDR3 nucleotide sequence: TGCGCCAGCAGCTGGGACAGGGACTACGAGCAGTACTTC. It encodes CASSWDRDYEQYF.

J is TRBJ2-7 and V is TRBV9; unclear D gene. The germline CDR1 and CDR2 sequences are SGDLS and YYNGEE. V gave up 0 bases and J gave up 3 bases, with 4 bases separating them. The CDR3 covers 12 residues. CDR3 in amino acids: CASSVAHYEQYF. CDR3 bases: TGTGCCAGCAGCGTAGCCCACTACGAGCAGTACTTC.

The V gene is TRBV6-5, the J gene TRBJ1-4, with a possible D match to TRBD1 (6 bases). The V and J ends lost 0 bases and 8 bases respectively, with 16 bases between them. The V gene's germline CDR1 is MNHEY and CDR2 SVGAGI. This CDR3 is 16 amino acids long. CDR3 in DNA: TGTGCCAGCAGTTACTCGTACCCGGGGGCTGGAGAAAAACTGTTTTTT. It is translated as CASSYSYPGAGEKLFF.

The genes are TRBV25-1 and TRBJ2-5, with D maybe TRBD2 (5 bases). This CDR3 is built from 12 residues. CDR1 is MGHDK and CDR2 is SYGVNS in the germline V gene. The V and J ends lost 3 bases and 8 bases respectively, with 10 bases between them. The CDR3 DNA follows: TGTGCCAGCAGTGAGGAGGACGAAACCCAGTACTTC. The encoded protein is CASSEEDETQYF.

Here the CDR3 reads CASSQDGEARDEQFF. The CDR3 DNA reads as TGCGCCAGCAGCCAAGATGGGGAGGCCCGGGATGAGCAGTTCTTC. The V and J genes are TRBV4-3 and TRBJ2-1, with D maybe TRBD2 (6 bases). Germline V gene data show CDR1 as LGHNA and CDR2 as YSLEER. Trimming left V 0 bases short and J 8 bases short, with 14 bases between. The CDR3 consists of 15 residues.

V gene TRBV6-1 combines with J gene TRBJ2-3; 8 bases agree with TRBD2. Germline CDR1 reads MNHNS; CDR2 reads SASEGT. The CDR3 is 11 amino acids. J lost 10 bases, V lost 6 bases, and 3 bases had no gene match. CDR3 region: CASRTSESQYF. DNA of the CDR3: TGTGCCAGCAGGACTAGCGAATCGCAGTATTTT.

This clone was picked up one time. The chain joins TRBV27 to TRBJ2-7; TRBD2 might be the D (5 bases). Germline lookup yields CDR1 MNHEY and CDR2 SMNVEV (reference sequence). V lost 4 bases and J lost 2, with 9 bases in between. The CDR3 is 13 residues long. DNA for the CDR3: TGTGCCAGCAGTTCCGGGGAGACCTACGAGCAGTACTTC. Its translation: CASSSGETYEQYF.

As for this clone: Distinct nucleotide sequences in the sample also encode this CDR3. The CDR3 sequence: CASSFPGASYNEQFF. The CDR3 DNA sequence: TGTGCCAGCAGCTTCCCGGGCGCCTCCTACAATGAGCAGTTCTTC. J is TRBJ2-1 and V is TRBV7-9; unclear D gene. Trimming cost V 3 bases and J 0 bases, with 9 bases left between them. The CDR3 covers 15 residues. Germline V gene data show CDR1 as SEHNR and CDR2 as FQNEAQ (reference sequence). The full variable domain, completed using reference TRBV7-9 and TRBJ2-1, is DTGVSQNPRHKITKRGQNVTFRCDPISEHNRLYWYRQTLGQGPEFLTYFQNEAQLEKSRLLSDRFSAERPKGSFSTLEIQRTEQGDSAMYLCASSFPGASYNEQFFGPGTRLTVL.

The genes are TRBV7-9 and TRBJ2-2; D is unclear. Germline assignment: CDR1 SEHNR and CDR2 FQNEAQ (reference sequence). The CDR3 contains 11 residues. V lost 5 bases and J 9 bases, leaving 7 bases between the germline ends. The CDR3 DNA sequence: TGTGCCAGCAGCCACAACCGGGAGCTGTTTTTT. This gives the protein CASSHNRELFF.

The V call is TRBV5-1, the J call TRBJ2-7; 9 positions match TRBD1. V shed 7 bases and J 4 bases; nucleotides not matched to a gene: 9. The germline V gene has CDR1 SGHRS and CDR2 YFSETQ. This CDR3 has 14 residues. The DNA of the CDR3 is TGCGCCAGCGGGACAAGGGACAGGGTTTACGAGCAGTACTTC. Translated, it gives CASGTRDRVYEQYF.

This chain links TRBV7-2 with TRBJ2-1, with D unclear. CDR3 length equals 14 residues. Trimming pared 3 bases from V and 8 bases from J, leaving 14 bases between. CDR1 and CDR2 from the germline V gene are SGHTA and FQGNSA. Here the CDR3 reads CASSLGSDWDEQFF. CDR3 bases: TGTGCCAGCAGCTTGGGCTCTGATTGGGATGAGCAGTTCTTC.

The chain carries TRBV6-6 and TRBJ2-7; the D is unclear. In germline, CDR1 is MNHNY, CDR2 SVGAGI (reference sequence). This CDR3 is built from 12 residues. V lost 6 bases, J lost 4 bases, and 10 bases lay in between. The CDR3 bases are TGTGCCAGCAGCGACTCTTTTTACGAGCAGTACTTC. It encodes CASSDSFYEQYF.

The chain is built from TRBV11-3 and TRBJ2-5; tentatively, D is TRBD1 (7 bases). The germline V gene has CDR1 SGHNT and CDR2 YENEEA. The CDR3 sequence is 15 residues long. Trimming took 4 bases from V and 2 from J, leaving 14 bases between them. The CDR3 is CASSSRQGLQETQYF. CDR3 sequence (DNA): TGTGCCAGCAGCTCCAGACAGGGACTGCAAGAGACCCAGTACTTC.

The chain uses TRBV7-9 and TRBJ2-5, with 8 bases fitting TRBD2. V lost 5 bases, J lost 5 bases, and 13 bases stayed unmatched. The germline gives CDR1 SEHNR, CDR2 FQNEAQ (reference sequence). This CDR3 has 16 amino acids. The CDR3 here is CASSPSRAGVRETQYF. The CDR3 DNA sequence: TGTGCCAGCAGCCCCTCCCGAGCGGGGGTCAGGGAGACCCAGTACTTC.

For this clone: The sample has other DNA sequences that encode this CDR3 too. The J gene is TRBJ2-7, the V gene TRBV19; a possible D gene is TRBD2 (5 bases). This CDR3 region has 13 residues. The ends were cut back, 5 bases at V and 3 bases at J, with 11 bases in the middle. CDR1 is LNHDA, CDR2 SQIVND, per germline (reference sequence). CDR3 bases: TGTGCCAGTAGTCCCGGACTCGTCTACGAGCAGTACTTC. Translated: CASSPGLVYEQYF.

The chain combines TRBV7-2 with TRBJ2-7; 11 positions match TRBD1. This CDR3 is 15 amino acids long. V gave up 3 bases and J gave up 3 bases; unmatched junction bases: 4. Germline values: CDR1 SGHTA, CDR2 FQGNSA. The CDR3 DNA is TGTGCCAGCAGCTTTACCGGGACAGGGGGCTACGAGCAGTACTTC. Translating gives CASSFTGTGGYEQYF.

The chain uses TRBV5-5 and TRBJ1-2; D is ambiguous. The germline V and J ends were trimmed by 0 bases and 4 bases, with 7 bases remaining between them. CDR1 and CDR2 from the germline V gene are SGHKS and YYEKEE (reference sequence). The CDR3 covers 13 residues. The CDR3 sequence is CASSLDPSYGYTF. The CDR3 nucleotides read TGTGCCAGCAGCTTGGATCCTTCCTATGGCTACACCTTC.

The genes are TRBV11-2 and TRBJ2-1; maybe TRBD2 (5 bases). The CDR3 length is 15 residues. Germline loops: CDR1 SGHAT, CDR2 FQNNGV. Trimming removed 5 bases at V and 7 bases at J, with 18 bases between. The chain's CDR3 is CASSAPGRIWNEQFF. The CDR3 region has the DNA TGTGCCAGCAGCGCCCCGGGGAGAATTTGGAATGAGCAGTTCTTC.

The J gene is TRBJ2-1, the V gene TRBV7-9; 9 nucleotides align to TRBD2. The CDR3 extends over 15 amino acids. Per germline, CDR1 SEHNR and CDR2 FQNEAQ (reference sequence). Trimming removed 5 bases from V and 4 bases from J; junction bases left unmatched: 6. In nucleotides, the CDR3 is TGTGCCAGCAGCCGTAGCGGGAGCATTTACAATGAGCAGTTCTTC. Translation gives CASSRSGSIYNEQFF.

This chain connects TRBV19 to TRBJ2-7; 12 bases fit TRBD1. V trimming: 5 bases; J trimming: 5 bases; junction bases outside the gene matches: 10. Germline values: CDR1 LNHDA, CDR2 SQIVND (reference sequence). This CDR3 region has 16 residues. The CDR3 is CASSPGLGQGAHEQYF. CDR3 nucleotides: TGTGCCAGTAGTCCCGGGCTGGGACAGGGGGCACACGAGCAGTACTTC.

J is TRBJ1-5 and V is TRBV28; D not certain. The V gene lost 6 bases and the J gene lost 16 bases, with 13 bases spanning the gap. The CDR3 is made up of 10 amino acids. Germline V gene sequence: CDR1 MDHEN, CDR2 SYDVKM. The CDR3 bases are TGTGCCAGCAGCCCACTGGGATTCCATTTT. Translating it yields CASSPLGFHF.

V and J are TRBV2 and TRBJ1-1, with 9 positions matching TRBD1. CDR1 is SNHLY and CDR2 is FYNNEI in the germline V gene. The CDR3 sequence is 13 residues long. Germline trimming cut 4 bases from V and 6 bases from J; bases unmatched to any gene: 3. This CDR3 reads CASSVTGGPEAFF. CDR3 nucleotide sequence: TGTGCCAGCAGTGTAACAGGGGGCCCTGAAGCTTTCTTT. The full variable domain, its missing parts supplied by reference TRBV2 and TRBJ1-1, is EPEVTQTPSHQVTQMGQEVILRCVPISNHLYFYWYRQILGQKVEFLVSFYNNEISEKSEIFDDQFSVERPDGSNFTLKIRSTKLEDSAMYFCASSVTGGPEAFFGQGTRLTVV.

The V and J genes are TRBV18 and TRBJ1-2, with D unclear. Per germline, CDR1 KGHSH and CDR2 LQKENI. Trimming stripped 0 bases from V and 4 bases from J, with 9 bases between. The CDR3 consists of 14 residues. Written as DNA, the CDR3 is TGTGCCAGCTCACCACCGTGGGCAATCTATGGCTACACCTTC. Its translation: CASSPPWAIYGYTF.

A few counts support this clone. This same CDR3 is encoded by further DNA sequences in the sample. This chain joins TRBV7-9 and TRBJ2-2, with D perhaps matching TRBD1 (6 bases). This CDR3 contains 14 residues. Germline assignment: CDR1 SEHNR and CDR2 FQNEAQ (reference sequence). V was cut by 1 base and J by 4 bases, with 7 bases left in between. The CDR3, as DNA: TGTGCCAGCAGCTTAGTAGGGGGCACCGGGGAGCTGTTTTTT. It codes for CASSLVGGTGELFF.

In regard to this clone: The sample holds other DNA sequences that translate to the same CDR3. CDR3 in amino acids: CASSANTGDGYTF. CDR3 nucleotides: TGTGCCAGCAGCGCCAACACAGGGGATGGCTACACCTTC. The rearrangement links TRBV7-9 to TRBJ1-2; 7 positions agree with TRBD1. V shed 5 bases, J shed 6 bases, and the junction held 6 bases outside the gene matches. Germline-derived CDR1 and CDR2 are SEHNR and FQNEAQ (reference sequence). There are 13 residues in the CDR3.

This chain joins TRBV11-2 and TRBJ2-7; 8 bases agree with TRBD1. In germline, CDR1 is SGHAT, CDR2 FQNNGV. With V trimmed by 1 base and J by 0 bases, 5 bases remained unmatched. The CDR3 spans 16 residues. CDR3 loop: CASSLGTGPPSYEQYF. CDR3 coding DNA: TGTGCCAGCAGCTTAGGGACAGGGCCCCCCTCCTACGAGCAGTACTTC.

The V gene is TRBV28, the J gene TRBJ2-7; weak D call: TRBD2 (6 bases). This CDR3 has 13 amino acids. Germline V gene sequence: CDR1 MDHEN, CDR2 SYDVKM. V lost 6 bases, J lost 12 bases, and 21 bases lay in between. The CDR3 nucleotides are TGTGCCAGCAGCCTGGCCGGGGGAAGAATACCGTACTTC. Its protein is CASSLAGGRIPYF.

V and J are TRBV6-1 and TRBJ1-5, with 7 bases that match TRBD1. Trimming removed 2 bases from V and 3 bases from J; junction bases left unmatched: 16. The CDR3 sequence is 19 residues long. CDR1 and CDR2 (germline): MNHNS, SASEGT. CDR3 DNA: TGTGCCAGCAGTGAACTGAAGACAGGGAGGGGACAATTCAATCAGCCCCAGCATTTT. Amino acid sequence: CASSELKTGRGQFNQPQHF.

This clone was seen once. The chain uses TRBV9 and TRBJ2-7; 10 bases map to TRBD2. J was trimmed by 3 bases and V by 2 bases; bases with no gene match: 5. Per germline, CDR1 SGDLS and CDR2 YYNGEE. This CDR3 comprises 15 residues. The CDR3 loop reads CASSVSGGTYYEQYF. The CDR3 DNA reads TGTGCCAGCAGCGTTAGCGGGGGGACCTACTACGAGCAGTACTTC.